This TCR beta chain was profiled in a study of cytomegalovirus exposure and HLA in healthy donors. Per the germline V gene, CDR1 is MNHNS and CDR2 is SASEGT. Trimming cost V 6 bases and J 1 base, with 12 bases left between them. The CDR3 consists of 14 residues. 60 Vbeta and 13 Jbeta primers were used in PCR. As originally analysed: Unique TCR beta chains numbered around 80 million in a later analysis, with roughly 10 million shared. The protocol was immunoSEQ multiplex PCR, while the TCRdb copy is restricted to in-frame clones and leaves out a portion. For V, J and clone size, that table is used; D and trimming come from the DNA. The repertoire holds more than 150,000 clones, 80% seen once, with around 1.4% in the top ten.

V and J are TRBV6-1 and TRBJ1-1; D remains unclear. Sequencing was performed on PBMCs. The sequence derives from a girl aged 10 to 17 in good health and CMV-seropositive. CDR3 protein: CASRVTPENTEAFF. The CDR3 DNA sequence: TGTGCCAGCAGGGTCACGCCAGAGAACACTGAAGCTTTCTTT.